These 13 T cell receptor beta chains originate from one sample sequenced in a study of blood T cell repertoires in COVID-19. Only in-frame clones appear in the TCRdb table, and some are missing; sequencing was by immunoSEQ multiplex PCR. The sample has 150,000 to 200,000 clones; 70% to 90% are singletons. The sequencing sample was made of peripheral blood. Receptors were obtained from a man aged 35 to 55 with active or convalescent COVID-19.

The chain couples TRBV5-6 to TRBJ1-4, with D possibly being TRBD1 (5 bases). There are 16 residues in the CDR3. V was trimmed by 0 bases and J by 4 bases, leaving 13 bases between them. Per the germline V gene, CDR1 is SGHDT and CDR2 is YYEEEE. This chain's CDR3 is CASSLAPPRVNEKLFF. The CDR3 nucleotides are TGTGCCAGCAGCTTGGCCCCCCCCAGGGTTAATGAAAAACTGTTTTTT.

V and J are TRBV30 and TRBJ2-7; D is possibly TRBD2 (6 bases). The CDR3 covers 13 residues. Trimming stripped 3 bases from V and 5 bases from J, with 14 bases between. Germline-derived CDR1 and CDR2 are GTSNPN and SVGIG (reference sequence). CDR3 in DNA: TGTGCCTGGAGCCGGGAGCGGGCCCACGAGCAGTACTTC. It translates to CAWSRERAHEQYF.

The chain combines TRBV19 with TRBJ1-1; D remains unclear. The length of the CDR3 is 13 residues. V lost 0 bases, J lost 8 bases, and 10 bases lay in between. Germline V CDR1 and CDR2: LNHDA, SQIVND (reference sequence). The CDR3 DNA follows: TGTGCCAGTAGTATAGATCGATCCAGGGAAGCTTTCTTT. Encoded protein: CASSIDRSREAFF.

This clone appeared many times. This chain connects TRBV7-9 to TRBJ1-4; D is uncertain. V was cut by 1 base and J by 3 bases, with 6 bases left in between. CDR3 length equals 14 residues. The germline gives CDR1 SEHNR, CDR2 FQNEAQ (reference sequence). CDR3 sequence reads: CASSLGAANEKLFF. The CDR3 coding sequence is TGTGCCAGCAGCTTAGGGGCAGCTAATGAAAAACTGTTTTTT.

V gene TRBV3-1 (or the pseudogene TRBV3-2) combines with J gene TRBJ2-4; D is ambiguous. V lost 4 bases and J 6 bases, leaving 10 bases between the germline ends. The CDR3 loop spans 13 amino acids. Germline lookup yields CDR1 LGHDT and CDR2 YNNKEL (reference sequence). The CDR3 region is CASSLSRLNIQYF. The CDR3 DNA is TGTGCCAGCAGCCTGTCGCGACTAAACATTCAGTACTTC.

The genes are TRBV19 and TRBJ2-1; 14 nucleotides match TRBD2. The J segment lost 8 bases and the V segment lost 8 bases, leaving 8 bases of the junction unmatched. CDR1 is LNHDA and CDR2 is SQIVND in the germline V gene (reference sequence). The CDR3 totals 15 residues. DNA of the CDR3: TGTGCCAGTCGATTCGCGGGACTAGCGGGAGATGAGCAGTTCTTC. This encodes CASRFAGLAGDEQFF.

This chain links TRBV12-3 or TRBV12-4 with TRBJ1-2, with D maybe TRBD1 (5 bases). This CDR3 contains 10 residues. Trimming took off 11 bases at V and 12 bases at J, with 16 bases between the two ends. The CDR3 loop is CALTQGFNTF. The CDR3 DNA reads TGTGCCCTCACGCAGGGTTTTAACACCTTC.

This clone was picked up a small number of times. The chain couples TRBV7-9 to TRBJ1-1; maybe TRBD1 (6 bases). Trimming pared 5 bases from V and 6 bases from J, leaving 13 bases between. Per the germline V gene, CDR1 is SEHNR and CDR2 is FQNEAQ (reference sequence). The CDR3 sequence is 13 residues long. The CDR3 bases are TGTGCCAGCAGCGAACTATCAGGGGCTGAAGCTTTCTTT. This encodes CASSELSGAEAFF.

This clone has a handful of counts. The V call is TRBV6-4, the J call TRBJ2-1; D possibly corresponds to TRBD1 (6 bases). Germline CDR1 reads MRHNA; CDR2 reads SNTAGT. The CDR3 is 15 amino acids. The germline V and J ends were trimmed by 6 bases and 9 bases, with 21 bases remaining between them. The CDR3 protein is CASSSSGEPFGEQFF. For the CDR3, the DNA is TGTGCCAGCAGCTCCTCAGGGGAACCGTTTGGTGAGCAGTTCTTC.

The rearrangement uses TRBV4-1 and TRBJ2-7, with 9 nucleotides matching TRBD1. This CDR3 region has 15 residues. V was clipped by 0 bases and J by 4 bases; unmatched bases: 4. The V gene's germline CDR1 is MGHRA and CDR2 YSYEKL. CDR3 amino acids: CASSQEGTGPYEQYF. The CDR3 nucleotides are TGCGCCAGCAGCCAAGAAGGGACAGGGCCATACGAGCAGTACTTC.

This chain connects TRBV6-4 to TRBJ1-2; 7 positions agree with TRBD1. The V gene's germline CDR1 is MRHNA and CDR2 SNTAGT. J gave up 4 bases and V 6 bases, and 5 bases lay outside the gene matches. This CDR3 has 13 residues. The CDR3 DNA is TGTGCCAGCAGCGCGGGACAGTCCTATGGCTACACCTTC. Protein sequence: CASSAGQSYGYTF.

This clone was observed a single time. The rearrangement uses TRBV24-1 and TRBJ1-1, with TRBD1 identical over 7 bases. V lost 4 bases to trimming and J lost 4 bases; unmatched junction nucleotides: 11. This CDR3 is built from 16 residues. Looked up from germline, CDR1 is KGHDR and CDR2 is SFDVKD. CDR3 residues: CATSDNARGRITEAFF. CDR3 nucleotide sequence: TGTGCCACCAGTGACAATGCGAGGGGGCGTATCACTGAAGCTTTCTTT.

This clone was picked up a small number of times. This sequence joins TRBV15 and TRBJ1-1, with 7 bases that match TRBD1. The CDR3 length is 14 residues. Germline V gene data show CDR1 as LNHNV and CDR2 as YYDKDF (reference sequence). The ends lost 7 bases at V and 6 bases at J; junction bases unmatched: 11. The CDR3 spells CATTLDRVGAEAFF. The CDR3 coding sequence is TGTGCCACCACCCTCGACAGGGTGGGCGCTGAAGCTTTCTTT.